Listed here are 25 T cell receptor beta chains from one sample, sequenced in a study of blood T cell repertoires in COVID-19. Method: immunoSEQ multiplex PCR; TCRdb's copy keeps in-frame clones and lacks some. This table has a few hundred thousand clones, 70% to 90% appearing once. Sequencing input: peripheral blood. The receptors here all came from a woman aged 40 to 50 who had recovered from COVID-19.

The V call is TRBV5-1, the J call TRBJ1-4; 9 bases match TRBD1. CDR1 is SGHRS, CDR2 YFSETQ, per germline. CDR3 length: 16 residues. The V segment lost 5 bases and the J segment 8 bases; nucleotides outside the gene matches: 13. For the CDR3, the DNA is TGCGCCAGCAGACGCCCCACAGGGGGCGGGGGGGAAAAACTGTTTTTT. Encoded protein: CASRRPTGGGGEKLFF.

The rearrangement joins TRBV20-1 to TRBJ2-3; possible D gene TRBD1, 7 bases. V shed 7 bases and J shed 5 bases, with 10 bases lying between them. CDR1 is DFQATT, CDR2 SNEGSKA, per germline (reference sequence). This CDR3 has 11 amino acids. The CDR3 sequence: CSGRDRDTQYF. The DNA for the CDR3 is TGCAGTGGGCGGGACAGAGATACGCAGTATTTT.

The chain combines TRBV7-3 with TRBJ2-1, with 11 bases identical to TRBD2. This CDR3 is built from 23 residues. CDR1 SGHTA and CDR2 FQGTGA come from the germline V gene. Losses at the gene ends were 1 base for V and 6 bases for J; bases not matched to a gene: 26. The DNA for the CDR3 is TGTGCCAGCAGCTTAAGTCCCCCCCGGGGGGTAGCGGGAGGGCCCTCTAGGTCCAATGAGCAGTTCTTC. This gives the protein CASSLSPPRGVAGGPSRSNEQFF.

J is TRBJ1-5 and V is TRBV7-8, with a possible D match to TRBD1 (5 bases). CDR1 and CDR2 (germline): SGHVS, FQNEAQ. Trimming removed 1 base from V and 6 bases from J, with 16 bases in between. This CDR3 spans 16 amino acids. Written as DNA, the CDR3 is TGTGCCAGCAGCTTAGTAGCAGGGAGGGTTGGTCAGCCCCAGCATTTT. Its translation is CASSLVAGRVGQPQHF.

The rearrangement joins TRBV1 to TRBJ2-1; the table's D call TRBD2 went unverified against the DNA. TRBV1 is shown as a pseudogene. The CDR3 has 16 amino acids. Here the CDR3 reads CTSSQDGLAGVNEQFF. The CDR3 region has the DNA TGCACCAGCAGCCAAGATGGGCTAGCGGGGGTGAATGAGCAGTTCTTC.

The genes are TRBV4-3 and TRBJ2-2, with TRBD2 matching over 7 bases. This CDR3 comprises 15 residues. Per germline, CDR1 LGHNA and CDR2 YSLEER. V was clipped by 3 bases and J by 7 bases; unmatched bases: 8. CDR3 protein: CASSQGGSGVGELFF. For the CDR3, the DNA is TGCGCCAGCAGCCAGGGCGGGAGTGGTGTCGGGGAGCTGTTTTTT.

The CDR3 spells CASSQEEVAGYGYTF. The CDR3, as DNA: TGCGCCAGCAGCCAAGAAGAGGTGGCAGGGTATGGCTACACCTTC. The chain uses TRBV4-3 and TRBJ1-2; the D gene is possibly TRBD1 (5 bases). The CDR3 is 15 amino acids. V dropped 0 bases and J dropped 5 bases, with 13 bases sitting between them. Germline V gives CDR1 LGHNA, CDR2 YSLEER.

V usage is TRBV4-3 and J usage is TRBJ2-2, with TRBD2 matching 12 bases. This CDR3 is built from 16 residues. Germline CDR1 reads LGHNA; CDR2 reads YSLEER. Losses at the gene ends were 4 bases for V and 7 bases for J; bases not matched to a gene: 7. This CDR3 reads CASSRPLAGGGGELFF. Written as DNA, the CDR3 is TGCGCCAGCAGCCGCCCTCTAGCGGGAGGGGGCGGGGAGCTGTTTTTT.

The J gene is TRBJ2-3, the V gene TRBV21-1; TRBD1 is taken as the D call from the table, unchecked against the DNA. TRBV21-1 has pseudogene status. This CDR3 has 15 residues. The CDR3 loop reads CASSIGDSTSDTQYF. Written as DNA, the CDR3 is TGTGCCAGCAGCATCGGGGACAGCACCTCAGATACGCAGTATTTT.

The chain uses TRBV30 and TRBJ2-1, with 14 bases matching TRBD2. The CDR3 sequence is 13 residues long. Germline assignment: CDR1 GTSNPN and CDR2 SVGIG (reference sequence). V lost 8 bases and J lost 8; bases outside the gene matches: 5. The CDR3, as DNA: TGTGCCGGGACTAGCGGGAGTGGGCATGAGCAGTTCTTC. Amino acids: CAGTSGSGHEQFF.

V usage is TRBV28 and J usage is TRBJ1-5, with D possibly TRBD1 on 5 matching bases. Germline V gene lookup returns CDR1 MDHEN and CDR2 SYDVKM. The CDR3 contains 16 residues. Trimming cost V 6 bases and J 3 bases, with 18 bases left between them. This CDR3 is CASSRGHTGHNQPQHF. CDR3 in DNA: TGTGCCAGCAGCCGCGGACATACAGGTCACAATCAGCCCCAGCATTTT.

CDR3 sequence: CASSPGTGSNEQFF. CDR3 sequence (DNA): TGTGCCAGCAGCCCAGGGACAGGGAGCAATGAGCAGTTCTTC. The rearrangement joins TRBV7-9 to TRBJ2-1, with TRBD1 matching over 9 bases. Germline values: CDR1 SEHNR, CDR2 FQNEAQ (reference sequence). V shed 5 bases and J 6 bases; nucleotides not matched to a gene: 5. There are 14 residues in the CDR3.

J is TRBJ2-5 and V is TRBV6-2 or TRBV6-3; 10 bases fit TRBD2. With V trimmed by 6 bases and J by 7 bases, 8 bases remained unmatched. This CDR3 contains 14 residues. In germline, CDR1 is MNHEY, CDR2 SVGEGT. CDR3 bases: TGTGCCAGCAGCCCTAGCGGGAGAGTGGGGACCCAGTACTTC. As protein: CASSPSGRVGTQYF.

J is TRBJ2-5 and V is TRBV7-2; no clear D. Germline V gives CDR1 SGHTA, CDR2 FQGNSA. V dropped 2 bases and J dropped 4 bases, with 14 bases sitting between them. There are 15 residues in the CDR3. CDR3 sequence reads: CASSLSGGRLETQYF. CDR3 nucleotide sequence: TGTGCCAGCAGCTTAAGTGGCGGCAGACTAGAGACCCAGTACTTC.

V usage is TRBV9 and J usage is TRBJ2-1, with 8 bases that match TRBD2. The germline V gene encodes CDR1 SGDLS and CDR2 YYNGEE. V dropped 3 bases and J dropped 2; count of bases not matched to a gene: 1. The CDR3 spans 14 residues. CDR3: CASSGSGAYNEQFF. For the CDR3, the DNA is TGTGCCAGCAGCGGTAGCGGGGCCTACAATGAGCAGTTCTTC. Combining the CDR3 with reference TRBV9 and TRBJ2-1 gives the whole variable domain DSGVTQTPKHLITATGQRVTLRCSPRSGDLSVYWYQQSLDQGLQFLIQYYNGEERAKGNILERFSAQQFPDLHSELNLSSLELGDSALYFCASSGSGAYNEQFFGPGTRLTVL.

The rearrangement joins TRBV29-1 to TRBJ2-3; D remains ambiguous. This CDR3 comprises 12 residues. CDR1 SQVTM and CDR2 ANQGSEA come from the germline V gene. V was shortened by 7 bases and J by 6 bases, with 14 bases between the two germline ends. The CDR3 DNA follows: TGCAGCGGGGGTGGGCCGTGGGATACGCAGTATTTT. This encodes CSGGGPWDTQYF.

This clone was counted once. The chain has TRBV19 and TRBJ2-7, with 10 bases fitting TRBD2. Per the germline V gene, CDR1 is LNHDA and CDR2 is SQIVND (reference sequence). The trim removed 10 bases at V and 2 bases at J, leaving 8 bases unmatched. The length of the CDR3 is 14 residues. This CDR3 is CATRTSGFPYEQYF. CDR3 DNA: TGTGCCACCCGGACTAGCGGATTTCCCTACGAGCAGTACTTC. Combining the CDR3 with reference TRBV19 and TRBJ2-7 gives the whole variable domain DGGITQSPKYLFRKEGQNVTLSCEQNLNHDAMYWYRQDPGQGLRLIYYSQIVNDFQKGDIAEGYSVSREKKESFPLTVTSAQKNPTAFYLCATRTSGFPYEQYFGPGTRLTVT.

The rearrangement links TRBV11-3 to TRBJ2-2, with 10 positions matching TRBD1. The CDR3 is 16 amino acids. Germline CDR1 and CDR2: SGHNT and YENEEA. After removal of 5 bases from V and 1 base from J, the junction contained 4 bases not matched to a gene. The CDR3 region is CASSSRDRGNTGELFF. The CDR3 DNA sequence: TGTGCCAGCAGCAGCCGGGACAGGGGGAACACCGGGGAGCTGTTTTTT.

V gene TRBV29-1 combines with J gene TRBJ2-3, with TRBD1 matching over 7 bases. The V and J ends lost 7 bases and 6 bases, in that order; junction bases with no gene match: 10. The CDR3 spans 13 residues. CDR1 and CDR2 from the germline V gene are SQVTM and ANQGSEA. The CDR3 region is CSALRGWGDTQYF. In DNA, the CDR3 is TGCAGCGCCCTCAGGGGGTGGGGGGATACGCAGTATTTT.

The rearrangement uses TRBV27 and TRBJ2-1, with a weak D call TRBD1 (6 bases). Germline values: CDR1 MNHEY, CDR2 SMNVEV (reference sequence). The V end was cut by 5 bases, the J end by 3 bases, with 11 bases between. This CDR3 contains 14 residues. The CDR3 loop is CASSARDNYNEQFF. The DNA of the CDR3 is TGTGCCAGCAGTGCCCGGGACAACTACAATGAGCAGTTCTTC.

The chain has TRBV5-6 and TRBJ2-7; 7 bases agree with TRBD1. Germline V gene lookup returns CDR1 SGHDT and CDR2 YYEEEE. Trimming took 2 bases from V and 0 from J; bases not matched to a gene: 5. This CDR3 has 15 residues. The CDR3 DNA follows: TGTGCCAGCAGCTTCGTCAGGGGGAGCTCCTACGAGCAGTACGTC. It codes for CASSFVRGSSYEQYV.

As concerns this clone: The identical CDR3 is also encoded by other nucleotide sequences in the sample. The rearrangement joins TRBV7-9 to TRBJ2-1; 14 positions agree with TRBD2. Trimming took 5 bases from V and 2 from J; bases not matched to a gene: 2. This CDR3 region has 16 residues. CDR1 is SEHNR and CDR2 is FQNEAQ in the germline V gene (reference sequence). The CDR3 region is CASSLGLAGAYNEQFF. The CDR3, as DNA: TGTGCCAGCAGCCTGGGACTAGCGGGGGCCTACAATGAGCAGTTCTTC.

The chain employs TRBV4-3 and TRBJ2-7, with D possibly being TRBD1 (6 bases). Germline assignment: CDR1 LGHNA and CDR2 YSLEER. The CDR3 covers 14 residues. V was clipped by 3 bases and J by 2 bases, with 11 bases between them. This CDR3 reads CASSQGAAPYEQYF. The CDR3 region has the DNA TGCGCCAGCAGCCAGGGGGCAGCGCCCTACGAGCAGTACTTC.

V and J are TRBV5-4 and TRBJ1-2; the D gene is possibly TRBD1 (6 bases). Germline V CDR1 and CDR2: SGHNT, YYREEE (reference sequence). The V and J ends lost 4 bases and 4 bases respectively, with 11 bases between them. The CDR3 has 13 amino acids. The CDR3 sequence is CASSERTAYGYTF. The CDR3 DNA reads TGTGCCAGCAGCGAACGGACAGCCTATGGCTACACCTTC.

The chain recombines TRBV19 with TRBJ1-4, with D unresolved. The V end was cut by 6 bases, the J end by 7 bases, with 12 bases between. The CDR3 contains 13 residues. Germline V CDR1 and CDR2: LNHDA, SQIVND (reference sequence). The CDR3 protein is CASSPLRGEKLFF. CDR3 nucleotides: TGTGCCAGTAGCCCTTTACGGGGTGAAAAACTGTTTTTT.